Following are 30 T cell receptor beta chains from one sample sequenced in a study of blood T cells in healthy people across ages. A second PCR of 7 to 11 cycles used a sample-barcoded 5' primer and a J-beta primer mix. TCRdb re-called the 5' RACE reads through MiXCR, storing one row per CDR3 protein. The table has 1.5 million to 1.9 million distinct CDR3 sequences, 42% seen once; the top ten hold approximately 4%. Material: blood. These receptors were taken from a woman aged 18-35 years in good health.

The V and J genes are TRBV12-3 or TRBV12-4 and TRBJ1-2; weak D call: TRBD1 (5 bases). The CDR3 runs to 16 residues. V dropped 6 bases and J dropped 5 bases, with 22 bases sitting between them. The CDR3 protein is CASSFPRGGEAYGYTF. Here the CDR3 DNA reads TGTGCCAGCAGCTTTCCCCGCGGGGGGGAAGCGTATGGCTACACCTTC.

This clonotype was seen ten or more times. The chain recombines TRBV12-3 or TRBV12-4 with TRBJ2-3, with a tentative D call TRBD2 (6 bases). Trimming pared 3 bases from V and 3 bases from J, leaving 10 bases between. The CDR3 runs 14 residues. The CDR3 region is CASSFDGGTDTQYF. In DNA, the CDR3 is TGTGCCAGCAGTTTCGATGGGGGGACAGATACGCAGTATTTT.

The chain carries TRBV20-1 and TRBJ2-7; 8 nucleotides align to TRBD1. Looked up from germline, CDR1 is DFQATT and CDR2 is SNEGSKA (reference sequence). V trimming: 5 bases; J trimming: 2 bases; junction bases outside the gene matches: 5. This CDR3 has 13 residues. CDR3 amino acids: CSAHRGSPYEQYF. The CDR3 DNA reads TGCAGTGCTCACAGGGGGTCCCCCTACGAGCAGTACTTC.

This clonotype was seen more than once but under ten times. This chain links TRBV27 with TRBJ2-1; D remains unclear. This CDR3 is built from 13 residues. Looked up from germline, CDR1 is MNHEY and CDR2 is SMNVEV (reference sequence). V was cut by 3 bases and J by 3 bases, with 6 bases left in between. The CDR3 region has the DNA TGTGCCAGCAGTTTTAGGAACTACAATGAGCAGTTCTTC. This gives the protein CASSFRNYNEQFF.

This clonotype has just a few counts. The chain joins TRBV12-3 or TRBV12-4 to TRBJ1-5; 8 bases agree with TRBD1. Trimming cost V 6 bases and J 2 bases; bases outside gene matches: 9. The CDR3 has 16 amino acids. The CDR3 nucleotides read TGTGCCAGCAGCGGACAGGGCCCCCTAGGCAATCAGCCCCAGCATTTT. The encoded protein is CASSGQGPLGNQPQHF.

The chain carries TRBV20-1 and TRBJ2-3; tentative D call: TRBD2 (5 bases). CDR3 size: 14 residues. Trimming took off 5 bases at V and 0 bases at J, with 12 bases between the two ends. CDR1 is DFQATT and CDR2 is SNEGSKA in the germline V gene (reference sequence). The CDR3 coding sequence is TGCAGTGCTCCGACTGGCGGGAGCACAGATACGCAGTATTTT. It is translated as CSAPTGGSTDTQYF.

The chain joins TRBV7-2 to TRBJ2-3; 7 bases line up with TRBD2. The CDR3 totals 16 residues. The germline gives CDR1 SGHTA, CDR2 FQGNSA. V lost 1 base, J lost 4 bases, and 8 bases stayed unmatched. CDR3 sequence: CASSLVGGSWADTQYF. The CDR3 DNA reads TGTGCCAGCAGCTTAGTTGGCGGGAGTTGGGCAGATACGCAGTATTTT.

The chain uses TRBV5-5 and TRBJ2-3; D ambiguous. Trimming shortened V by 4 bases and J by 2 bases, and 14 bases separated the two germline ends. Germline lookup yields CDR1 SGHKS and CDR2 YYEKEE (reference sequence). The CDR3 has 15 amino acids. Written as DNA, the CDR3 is TGTGCCAGCAGCCCCGGAGCCTTATCCACAGATACGCAGTATTTT. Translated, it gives CASSPGALSTDTQYF.

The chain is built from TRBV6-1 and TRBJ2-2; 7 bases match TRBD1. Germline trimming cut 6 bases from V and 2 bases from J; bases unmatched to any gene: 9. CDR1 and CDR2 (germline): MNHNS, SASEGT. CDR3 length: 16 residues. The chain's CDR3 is CASSGEGAVNTGELFF. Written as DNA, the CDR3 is TGTGCCAGCAGCGGCGAGGGGGCGGTTAACACCGGGGAGCTGTTTTTT.

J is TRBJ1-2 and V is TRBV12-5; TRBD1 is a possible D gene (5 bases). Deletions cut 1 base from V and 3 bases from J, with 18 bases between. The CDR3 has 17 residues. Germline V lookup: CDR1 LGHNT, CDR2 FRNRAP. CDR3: CASGLDRIRGSHYGYTF. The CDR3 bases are TGTGCTAGTGGTTTGGACAGGATCCGTGGGTCCCACTATGGCTACACCTTC.

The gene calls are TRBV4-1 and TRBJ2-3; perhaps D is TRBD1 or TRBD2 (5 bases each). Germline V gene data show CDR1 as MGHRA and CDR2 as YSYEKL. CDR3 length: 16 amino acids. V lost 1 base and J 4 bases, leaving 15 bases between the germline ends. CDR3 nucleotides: TGCGCCAGCAGCCAAGTGTGGGGGATTGACGCAGATACGCAGTATTTT. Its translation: CASSQVWGIDADTQYF.

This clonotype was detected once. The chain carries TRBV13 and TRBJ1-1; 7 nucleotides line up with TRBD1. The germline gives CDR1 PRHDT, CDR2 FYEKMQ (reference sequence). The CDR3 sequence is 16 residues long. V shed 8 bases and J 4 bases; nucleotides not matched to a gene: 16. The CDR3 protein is CASLGGRGAGTTEAFF. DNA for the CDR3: TGTGCCAGCTTAGGGGGCAGGGGGGCCGGGACCACTGAAGCTTTCTTT. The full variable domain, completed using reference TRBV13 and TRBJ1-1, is AAGVIQSPRHLIKEKRETATLKCYPIPRHDTVYWYQQGPGQDPQFLISFYEKMQSDKGSIPDRFSAQQFSDYHSELNMSSLELGDSALYFCASLGGRGAGTTEAFFGQGTRLTVV.

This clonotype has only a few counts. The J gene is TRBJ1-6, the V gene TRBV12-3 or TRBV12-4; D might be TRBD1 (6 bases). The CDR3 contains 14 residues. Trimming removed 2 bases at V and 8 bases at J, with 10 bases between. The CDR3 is CASSLTGNYSPLHF. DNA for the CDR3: TGTGCCAGCAGTTTAACAGGGAATTATTCACCCCTCCACTTT.

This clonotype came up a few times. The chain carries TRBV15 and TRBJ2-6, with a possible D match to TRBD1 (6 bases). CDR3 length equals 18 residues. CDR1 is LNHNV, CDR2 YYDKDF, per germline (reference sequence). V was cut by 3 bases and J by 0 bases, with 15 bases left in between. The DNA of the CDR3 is TGTGCCACCAGCAGTACGAAACAGGGATCCTCTGGGGCCAACGTCCTGACTTTC. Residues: CATSSTKQGSSGANVLTF.

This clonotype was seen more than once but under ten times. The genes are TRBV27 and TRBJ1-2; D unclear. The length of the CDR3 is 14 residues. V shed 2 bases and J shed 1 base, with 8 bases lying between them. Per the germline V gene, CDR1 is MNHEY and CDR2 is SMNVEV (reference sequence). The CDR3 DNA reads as TGTGCCAGCAGTTTAACGAGGAGTAACTATGGCTACACCTTC. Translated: CASSLTRSNYGYTF.

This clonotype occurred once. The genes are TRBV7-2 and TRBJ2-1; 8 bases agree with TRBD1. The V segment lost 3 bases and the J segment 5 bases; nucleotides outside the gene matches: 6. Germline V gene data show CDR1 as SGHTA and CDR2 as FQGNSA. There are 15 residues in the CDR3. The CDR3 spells CASSFVLDRDNEQFF. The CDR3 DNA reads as TGTGCCAGCAGCTTTGTACTGGACAGGGACAATGAGCAGTTCTTC.

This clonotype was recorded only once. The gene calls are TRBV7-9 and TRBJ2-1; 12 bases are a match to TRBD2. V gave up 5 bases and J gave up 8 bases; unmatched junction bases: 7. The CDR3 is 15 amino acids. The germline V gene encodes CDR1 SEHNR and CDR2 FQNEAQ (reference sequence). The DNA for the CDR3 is TGTGCCAGCAGCCCCGCTAGCGGGGGGGTCCATGAGCAGTTCTTC. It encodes CASSPASGGVHEQFF.

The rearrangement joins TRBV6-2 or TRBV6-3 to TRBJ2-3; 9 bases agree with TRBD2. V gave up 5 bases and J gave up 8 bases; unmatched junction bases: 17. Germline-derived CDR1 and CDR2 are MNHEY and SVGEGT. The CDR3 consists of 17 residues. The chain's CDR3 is CASSRGVAGDFLGTQYF. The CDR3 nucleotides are TGTGCCAGCAGTCGGGGAGTAGCGGGAGATTTCCTTGGTACGCAGTATTTT.

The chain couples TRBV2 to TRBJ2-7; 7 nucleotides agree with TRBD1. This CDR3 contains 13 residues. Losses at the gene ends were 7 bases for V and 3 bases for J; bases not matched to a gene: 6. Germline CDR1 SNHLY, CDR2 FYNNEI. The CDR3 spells CASMGQLDYEQYF. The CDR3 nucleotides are TGTGCCAGCATGGGACAGTTAGACTACGAGCAGTACTTC.

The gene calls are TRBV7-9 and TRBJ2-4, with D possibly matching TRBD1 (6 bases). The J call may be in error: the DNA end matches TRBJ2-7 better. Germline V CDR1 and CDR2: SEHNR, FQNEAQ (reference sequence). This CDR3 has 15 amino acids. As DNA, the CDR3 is TGTGCCAGCAGCCCCGGGGTAGGACAGACCTACGAGCAGTACTTC. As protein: CASSPGVGQTYEQYF.

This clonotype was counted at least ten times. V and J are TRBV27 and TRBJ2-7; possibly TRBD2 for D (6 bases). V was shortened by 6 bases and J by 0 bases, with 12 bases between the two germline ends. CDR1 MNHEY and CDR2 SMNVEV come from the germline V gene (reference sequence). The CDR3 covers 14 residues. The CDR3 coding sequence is TGTGCCAGCAGCCAGTCGGGGGTCTCCTACGAGCAGTACTTC. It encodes CASSQSGVSYEQYF.

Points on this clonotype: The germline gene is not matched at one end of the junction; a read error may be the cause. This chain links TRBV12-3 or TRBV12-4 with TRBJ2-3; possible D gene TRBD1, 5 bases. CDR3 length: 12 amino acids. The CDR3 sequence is CASRTHTGTQYF. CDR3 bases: TGTGCCAGCAGAACCCACACAGGTACGCAGTATTTT.

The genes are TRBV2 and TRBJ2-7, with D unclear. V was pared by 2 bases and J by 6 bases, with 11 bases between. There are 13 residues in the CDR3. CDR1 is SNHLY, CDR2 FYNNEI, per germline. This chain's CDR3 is CASSEHAWGEQYF. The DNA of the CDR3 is TGTGCCAGCAGTGAACACGCGTGGGGCGAGCAGTACTTC.

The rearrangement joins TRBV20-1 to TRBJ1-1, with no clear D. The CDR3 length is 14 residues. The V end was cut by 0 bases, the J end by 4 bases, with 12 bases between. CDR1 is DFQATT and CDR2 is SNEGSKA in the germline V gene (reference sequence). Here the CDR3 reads CSARDRRAPTEAFF. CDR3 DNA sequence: TGCAGTGCTAGAGATCGGAGGGCACCCACTGAAGCTTTCTTT.

The CDR3 DNA follows: TGTGCCAGCAGCTTCTTGAGCGGGGGCGGGGAGCTGTTTTTT. It encodes CASSFLSGGGELFF. The V call is TRBV11-3, the J call TRBJ2-2; 8 nucleotides align to TRBD2. The CDR3 sequence is 14 residues long. The V and J ends lost 3 bases and 7 bases, in that order; junction bases with no gene match: 4. CDR1 and CDR2 from the germline V gene are SGHNT and YENEEA.

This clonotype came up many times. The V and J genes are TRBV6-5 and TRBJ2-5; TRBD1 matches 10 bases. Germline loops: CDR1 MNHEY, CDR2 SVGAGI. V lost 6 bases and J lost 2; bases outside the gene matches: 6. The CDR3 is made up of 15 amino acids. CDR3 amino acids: CASSSMDRGQETQYF. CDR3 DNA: TGTGCCAGCAGCTCCATGGACAGGGGGCAAGAGACCCAGTACTTC.

Written as DNA, the CDR3 is TGTGCCAGCAGTTTATCCACCGGACATTCTGGCTACACCTTC. Protein product: CASSLSTGHSGYTF. J is TRBJ1-2 and V is TRBV27, with a weak D call TRBD1 (5 bases). The CDR3 has 14 amino acids. Trimming cost V 0 bases and J 7 bases, with 12 bases left between them. Germline CDR1 is MNHEY and CDR2 is SMNVEV (reference sequence).

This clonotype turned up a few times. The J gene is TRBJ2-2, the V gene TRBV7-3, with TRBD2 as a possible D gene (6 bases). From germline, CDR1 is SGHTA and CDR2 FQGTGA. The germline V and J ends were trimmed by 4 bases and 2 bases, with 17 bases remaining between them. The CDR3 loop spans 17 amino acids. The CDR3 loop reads CASSSTGGLLNTGELFF. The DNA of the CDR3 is TGTGCCAGCAGCTCTACTGGGGGACTCCTTAACACCGGGGAGCTGTTTTTT.

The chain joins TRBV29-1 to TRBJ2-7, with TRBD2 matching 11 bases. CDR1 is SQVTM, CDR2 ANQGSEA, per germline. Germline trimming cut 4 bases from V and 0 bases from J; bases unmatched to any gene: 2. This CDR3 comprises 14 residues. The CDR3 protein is CSVVTSGSSYEQYF. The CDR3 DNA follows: TGCAGCGTTGTTACTAGCGGGAGCTCCTACGAGCAGTACTTC.

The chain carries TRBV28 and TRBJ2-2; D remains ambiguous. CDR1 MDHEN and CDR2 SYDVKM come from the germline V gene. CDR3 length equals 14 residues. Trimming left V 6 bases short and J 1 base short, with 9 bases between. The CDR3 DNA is TGTGCCAGCAGGAGAAGGCAGAACACCGGGGAGCTGTTTTTT. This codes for CASRRRQNTGELFF. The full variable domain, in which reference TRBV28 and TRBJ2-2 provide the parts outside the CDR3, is DVKVTQSSRYLVKRTGEKVFLECVQDMDHENMFWYRQDPGLGLRLIYFSYDVKMKEKGDIPEGYSVSREKKERFSLILESASTNQTSMYLCASRRRQNTGELFFGEGSRLTVL.